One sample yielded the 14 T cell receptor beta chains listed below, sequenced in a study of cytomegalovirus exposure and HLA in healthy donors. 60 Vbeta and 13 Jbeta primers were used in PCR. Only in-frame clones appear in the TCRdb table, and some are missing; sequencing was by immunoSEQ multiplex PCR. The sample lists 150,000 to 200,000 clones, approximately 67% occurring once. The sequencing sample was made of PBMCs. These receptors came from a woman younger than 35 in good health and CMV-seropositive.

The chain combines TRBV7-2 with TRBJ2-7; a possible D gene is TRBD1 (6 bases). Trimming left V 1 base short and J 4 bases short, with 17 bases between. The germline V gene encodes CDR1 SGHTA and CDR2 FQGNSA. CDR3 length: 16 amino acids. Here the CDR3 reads CASSLVVIRGHYEQYF. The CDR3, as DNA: TGTGCCAGCAGCTTAGTGGTTATCAGGGGACATTACGAGCAGTACTTC. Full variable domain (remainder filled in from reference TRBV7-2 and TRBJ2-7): GAGVSQSPSNKVTEKGKDVELRCDPISGHTALYWYRQSLGQGLEFLIYFQGNSAPDKSGLPSDRFSAERTGGSVSTLTIQRTQQEDSAVYLCASSLVVIRGHYEQYFGPGTRLTVT.

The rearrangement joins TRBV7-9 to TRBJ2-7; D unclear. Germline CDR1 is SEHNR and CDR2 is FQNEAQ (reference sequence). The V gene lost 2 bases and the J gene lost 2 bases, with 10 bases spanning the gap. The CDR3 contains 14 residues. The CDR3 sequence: CASSLTSRPYEQYF. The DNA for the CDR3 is TGTGCCAGCAGCTTAACTTCTAGACCCTACGAGCAGTACTTC.

The CDR3 DNA sequence: TGTGCCAGCAGTTTAAGACGGGGTAGCACAGATACGCAGTATTTT. Translation gives CASSLRRGSTDTQYF. The J gene is TRBJ2-3, the V gene TRBV28, with D possibly being TRBD2 (5 bases). The germline gives CDR1 MDHEN, CDR2 SYDVKM. Trimming shortened V by 2 bases and J by 0 bases, and 9 bases separated the two germline ends. The CDR3 is made up of 15 amino acids.

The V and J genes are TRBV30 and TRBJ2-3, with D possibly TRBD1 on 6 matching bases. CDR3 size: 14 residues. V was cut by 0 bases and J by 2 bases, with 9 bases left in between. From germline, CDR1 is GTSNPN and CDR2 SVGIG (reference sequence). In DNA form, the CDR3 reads TGTGCCTGGAGTGTAGGGACAACCACAGATACGCAGTATTTT. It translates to CAWSVGTTTDTQYF.

The CDR3 region has the DNA TGTGCCAGCAGTTACTCACCGACAGATAACTATGGCTACACCTTC. This encodes CASSYSPTDNYGYTF. The chain joins TRBV6-5 to TRBJ1-2; weak D call: TRBD1 (5 bases). Germline V gene sequence: CDR1 MNHEY, CDR2 SVGAGI. Trimming removed 0 bases from V and 1 base from J, with 9 bases in between. The CDR3 is 15 residues long.

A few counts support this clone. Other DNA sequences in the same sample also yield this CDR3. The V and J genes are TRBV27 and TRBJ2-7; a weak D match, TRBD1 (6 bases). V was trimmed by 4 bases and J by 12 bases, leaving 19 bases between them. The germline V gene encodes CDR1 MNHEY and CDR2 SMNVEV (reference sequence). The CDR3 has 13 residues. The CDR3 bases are TGTGCCAGCAGTTCCGCGCAGGGGCCCCCTCGGTACTTC. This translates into CASSSAQGPPRYF.

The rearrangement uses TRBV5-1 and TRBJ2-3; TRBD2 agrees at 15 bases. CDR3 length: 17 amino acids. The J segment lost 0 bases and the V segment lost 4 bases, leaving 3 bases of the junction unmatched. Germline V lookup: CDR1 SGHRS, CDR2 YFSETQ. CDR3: CASSQGLAGGSTDTQYF. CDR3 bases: TGCGCCAGCAGCCAGGGACTAGCGGGGGGAAGCACAGATACGCAGTATTTT.

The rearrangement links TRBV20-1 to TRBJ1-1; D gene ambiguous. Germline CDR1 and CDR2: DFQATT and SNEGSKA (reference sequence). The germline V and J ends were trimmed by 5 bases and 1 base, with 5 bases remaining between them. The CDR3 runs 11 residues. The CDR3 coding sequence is TGCAGTGCTCACAAGAACACTGAAGCTTTCTTT. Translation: CSAHKNTEAFF.

In DNA, the CDR3 is TGTGCCAGCAGCACTATGCCAGGGGCCACTTGGGTGACCCTCCACTTT. It specifies CASSTMPGATWVTLHF. The chain has TRBV7-4 and TRBJ1-6; D might be TRBD1 (6 bases). CDR1 is SGHVT, CDR2 SQSDAQ, per germline. Trimming stripped 5 bases from V and 14 bases from J, with 25 bases between. The CDR3 extends over 16 amino acids.

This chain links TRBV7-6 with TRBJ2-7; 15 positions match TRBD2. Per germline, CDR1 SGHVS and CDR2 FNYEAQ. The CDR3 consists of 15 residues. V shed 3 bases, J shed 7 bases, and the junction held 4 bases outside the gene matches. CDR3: CASSFGTSGRLEQYF. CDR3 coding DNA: TGTGCCAGCAGCTTCGGGACTAGCGGGAGGTTGGAGCAGTACTTC.

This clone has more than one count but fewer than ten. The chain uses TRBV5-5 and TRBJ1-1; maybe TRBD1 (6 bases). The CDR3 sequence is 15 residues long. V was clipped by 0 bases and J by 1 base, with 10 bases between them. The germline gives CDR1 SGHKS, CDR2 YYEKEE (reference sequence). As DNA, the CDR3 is TGTGCCAGCAGCTTGGGGAGGGGGGGGAACACTGAAGCTTTCTTT. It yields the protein CASSLGRGGNTEAFF.

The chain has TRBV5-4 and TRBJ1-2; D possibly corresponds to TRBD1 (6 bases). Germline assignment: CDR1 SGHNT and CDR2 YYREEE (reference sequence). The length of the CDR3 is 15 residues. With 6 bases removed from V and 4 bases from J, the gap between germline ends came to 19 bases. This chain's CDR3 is CASKETGSSFYGYTF. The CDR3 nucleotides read TGTGCCAGCAAAGAAACAGGGTCCTCCTTCTATGGCTACACCTTC. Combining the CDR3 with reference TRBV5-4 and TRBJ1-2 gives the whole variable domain ETGVTQSPTHLIKTRGQQVTLRCSSQSGHNTVSWYQQALGQGPQFIFQYYREEENGRGNFPPRFSGLQFPNYSSELNVNALELDDSALYLCASKETGSSFYGYTFGSGTRLTVV.

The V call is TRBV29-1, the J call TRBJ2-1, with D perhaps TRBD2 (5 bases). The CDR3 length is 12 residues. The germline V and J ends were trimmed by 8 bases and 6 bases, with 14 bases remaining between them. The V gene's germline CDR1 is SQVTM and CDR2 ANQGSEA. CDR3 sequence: CSTKTRANEQFF. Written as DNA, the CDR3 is TGCAGCACCAAAACTAGGGCCAATGAGCAGTTCTTC.

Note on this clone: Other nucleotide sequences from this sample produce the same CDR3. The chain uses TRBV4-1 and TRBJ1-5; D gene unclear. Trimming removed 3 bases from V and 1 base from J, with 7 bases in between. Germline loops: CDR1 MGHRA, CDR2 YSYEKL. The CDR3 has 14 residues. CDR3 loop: CASSQGVSNQPQHF. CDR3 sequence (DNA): TGCGCCAGCAGCCAGGGCGTAAGCAATCAGCCCCAGCATTTT.